This T cell receptor beta chain was recorded in a study of cytomegalovirus exposure and HLA in healthy donors. Study-wide background: Unique TCRs from HLA-typed donors, 80 million to 100 million of them, were held in an early data release.

A multiplex PCR was run with 60 Vbeta primers and 13 Jbeta primers. Study processing details: Later work found 80 million or so unique TCR beta chains, with approximately 12 million shared. Repertoires were generated with immunoSEQ multiplex PCR, while TCRdb's copy carries only in-frame clones and drops some. The D gene and trimming were derived from the DNA, and the V and J assignments and clone size from that table. This table has 100,000 to 150,000 clones, 17% appearing once. CDR3 length equals 19 residues. CDR1 is SGHDT, CDR2 YYEEEE, per germline. V lost 2 bases and J lost 3; bases outside the gene matches: 15. Though probably carrying unrecorded immune exposures, donors were nominally healthy at sampling. The study, taken as a whole, reports: For most TCR sequences rarity was the rule, although some public TCRs occurred in many donors.

This clone was counted only a few times. Its specificity is unknown. The chain links TRBV5-6 to TRBJ1-5; 9 bases line up with TRBD1. The receptor was isolated from a female donor in good health and CMV-seropositive. The source material was PBMCs. CDR3 DNA: TGTGCCAGCAGCTTATTTCTTTCGCGTGGGACAGGGTCCAATCAGCCCCAGCATTTT. Translated, it gives CASSLFLSRGTGSNQPQHF.